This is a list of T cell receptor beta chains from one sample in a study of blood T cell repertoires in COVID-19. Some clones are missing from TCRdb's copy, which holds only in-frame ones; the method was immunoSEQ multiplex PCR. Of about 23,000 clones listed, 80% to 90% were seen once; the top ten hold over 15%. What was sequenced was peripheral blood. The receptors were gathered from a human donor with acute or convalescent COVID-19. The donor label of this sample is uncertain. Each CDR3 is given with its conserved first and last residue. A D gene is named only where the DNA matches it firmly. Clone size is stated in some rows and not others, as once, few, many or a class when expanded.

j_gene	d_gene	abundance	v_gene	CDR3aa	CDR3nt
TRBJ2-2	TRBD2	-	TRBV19	CASTPLAGDTGELFF	TGTGCCAGTACCCCTTTAGCGGGAGATACCGGGGAGCTGTTTTTT
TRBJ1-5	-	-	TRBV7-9	CASSSQAQDQPQHF	TGTGCCAGCAGCTCCCAGGCACAGGATCAGCCCCAGCATTTT
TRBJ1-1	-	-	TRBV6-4	CASSAVAGTNTEAFF	TGTGCCAGCAGTGCCGTGGCTGGGACAAACACTGAAGCTTTCTTT
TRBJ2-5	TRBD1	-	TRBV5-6	CASSRPGQGEETQYF	TGTGCCAGCAGCCGACCGGGACAGGGAGAGGAGACCCAGTACTTC
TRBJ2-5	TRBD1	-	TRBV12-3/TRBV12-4	CASNRGPQETQYF	TGTGCCAGCAACAGGGGACCACAAGAGACCCAGTACTTC
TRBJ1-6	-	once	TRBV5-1	CARGGGRGHSPLHF	TGCGCCCGCGGGGGGGGGCGCGGTCATTCACCCCTCCACTTT
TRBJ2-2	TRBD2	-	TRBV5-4	CASSSRGLAGNTGELFF	TGTGCCAGCAGCTCGAGAGGACTAGCGGGGAACACCGGGGAGCTGTTTTTT
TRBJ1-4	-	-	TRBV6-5	CASSYQLGLSNEKLFF	TGTGCCAGCAGTTACCAGTTGGGCCTTAGTAATGAAAAACTGTTTTTT
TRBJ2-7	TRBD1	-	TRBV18	CASSPGTAQVDEQYF	TGTGCCAGCTCACCCGGGACAGCTCAAGTCGACGAGCAGTACTTC
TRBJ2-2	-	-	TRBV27	CASSVTQGTGELFF	TGTGCCAGCAGTGTAACGCAGGGCACCGGGGAGCTGTTTTTT
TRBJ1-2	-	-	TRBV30	CACSSGVSGAYGYTF	TGTGCCTGTTCATCCGGCGTCTCTGGGGCCTATGGCTACACCTTC
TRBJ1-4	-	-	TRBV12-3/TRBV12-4	CASGDQLEKLFF	TGTGCCAGCGGAGACCAACTTGAAAAACTGTTTTTT
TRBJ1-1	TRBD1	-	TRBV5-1	CASSVQGGRNTEAFF	TGCGCCAGCAGCGTACAGGGGGGAAGGAACACTGAAGCTTTCTTT
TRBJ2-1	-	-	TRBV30	CAWKHRDEQFF	TGTGCCTGGAAACATCGGGATGAGCAGTTCTTC
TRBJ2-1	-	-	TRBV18	CASSPMGSAGYNEQFF	TGTGCCAGCTCACCAATGGGTAGCGCCGGCTACAATGAGCAGTTCTTC
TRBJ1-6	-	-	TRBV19	CASSILDRDNSPLHF	TGTGCCAGTAGTATTTTGGACAGAGATAATTCACCCCTCCACTTT
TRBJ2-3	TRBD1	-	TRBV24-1	CATSDPKTGATDTQYF	TGTGCCACCAGTGACCCGAAGACAGGGGCCACAGATACGCAGTATTTT
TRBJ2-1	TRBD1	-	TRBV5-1	CASSWGTGGDSYNEQFF	TGCGCCAGCAGCTGGGGGACAGGGGGCGACTCCTACAATGAGCAGTTCTTC
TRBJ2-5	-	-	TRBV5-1	CASSLGDYYGVETQYF	TGCGCCAGCAGCTTGGGAGACTACTATGGGGTAGAGACCCAGTACTTC
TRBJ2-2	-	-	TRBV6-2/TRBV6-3	CASSDRRAVAGELFF	TGTGCCAGCAGTGACCGGAGGGCCGTGGCCGGGGAGCTGTTTTTT
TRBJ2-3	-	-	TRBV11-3	CASSPRAGSGDTQYF	TGTGCCAGCAGCCCTCGGGCGGGGTCGGGGGATACGCAGTATTTT
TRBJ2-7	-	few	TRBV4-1	CASSQGVTGEYEQYF	TGCGCCAGCAGCCAAGGAGTTACGGGAGAGTACGAGCAGTACTTC
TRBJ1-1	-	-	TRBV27	CASRPRQFSYGTEAFF	TGTGCCAGCAGACCTCGACAGTTCTCCTATGGCACTGAAGCTTTCTTT
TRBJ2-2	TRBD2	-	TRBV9	CASSVDTSGHTGELFF	TGTGCCAGCAGCGTAGATACTAGCGGCCACACCGGGGAGCTGTTTTTT
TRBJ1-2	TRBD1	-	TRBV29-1	CSVTNAGQGELSYGYTF	TGCAGCGTTACAAATGCGGGACAGGGGGAATTAAGCTATGGCTACACCTTC
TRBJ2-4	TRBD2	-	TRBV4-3	CASSQDLGGWNIQYF	TGCGCCAGCAGCCAAGATTTGGGGGGGTGGAACATTCAGTACTTC
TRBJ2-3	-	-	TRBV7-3	CASSAGGPSTDTQYF	TGTGCCAGCAGCGCCGGGGGGCCAAGCACAGATACGCAGTATTTT
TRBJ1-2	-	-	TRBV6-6	CASSYSGSNYGYTF	TGTGCCAGCAGTTACAGCGGGTCCAACTATGGCTACACCTTC
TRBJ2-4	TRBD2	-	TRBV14	CASSQEGLAVSF	TGTGCCAGCAGCCAAGAGGGACTAGCGGTCTCCTTC
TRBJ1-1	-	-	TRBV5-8	CASSLDLGGYNTEAFF	TGTGCCAGCAGCTTGGACCTCGGAGGGTACAACACTGAAGCTTTCTTT
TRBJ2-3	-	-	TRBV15	CATSRDRQASTDTQYF	TGTGCCACCAGCAGAGATCGCCAGGCTAGCACAGATACGCAGTATTTT